This T cell receptor beta chain is drawn from a study of graft-versus-host responses after intestinal transplantation. Losses at the gene ends were 5 bases for V and 3 bases for J; bases not matched to a gene: 8. From germline, CDR1 is SGHNT and CDR2 YENEEA. The CDR3 sequence is 16 residues long. Assay: immunoSEQ multiplex PCR; the TCRdb copy retains only in-frame clones and omits some. The top ten clones hold about 0.16% of a sample with around 130,000 clones, around nine tenths of them seen once. Regarding this clone: Antigen unknown.

The specimen was unstimulated CD4+ T cells sorted from spleen or lymph node cells, collected before intestinal transplant. V is TRBV11-3 and J is TRBJ1-3; 9 bases are shared with TRBD1. This clonotype was sampled from a human donor who received an intestinal transplant. CDR3 in DNA: TGTGCCAGCAGCGGAAACAGGGGGCCCGGTGGAAACACCATATATTTT. It encodes CASSGNRGPGGNTIYF.